These 10 T cell receptor beta chains came from one sample sequenced in a study of blood T cell repertoires in COVID-19. Method: immunoSEQ multiplex PCR; TCRdb's copy keeps in-frame clones and lacks some. Of roughly 140,000 clones in the sample, 70% to 90% were seen once. Specimen: peripheral blood. These receptors were obtained from a man aged 70 or older with acute or convalescent COVID-19.

The CDR3 loop reads CASSEAVERSSYEQYF. For the CDR3, the DNA is TGTGCCAGCAGTGAAGCGGTGGAGCGGAGCTCCTACGAGCAGTACTTC. The gene calls are TRBV6-1 and TRBJ2-7; perhaps TRBD2 as D (5 bases). V was clipped by 0 bases and J by 0 bases, with 12 bases between them. CDR3 size: 16 residues. From germline, CDR1 is MNHNS and CDR2 SASEGT.

This rearrangement joins TRBV27 to TRBJ2-2; no clear D. Germline CDR1 MNHEY, CDR2 SMNVEV (reference sequence). This CDR3 is 12 amino acids long. V was cut by 2 bases and J by 7 bases, with 5 bases left in between. This chain's CDR3 is CASSLLVGELFF. The CDR3 region has the DNA TGTGCCAGCAGTTTACTCGTCGGGGAGCTGTTTTTT.

In this sample, this clone turned up once. V is TRBV11-2 and J is TRBJ1-2; TRBD1 aligns across 7 bases. Trimming at V came to 1 base and at J to 1 base, leaving 15 bases not matched to a gene. CDR3 length equals 19 residues. The germline gives CDR1 SGHAT, CDR2 FQNNGV. CDR3 nucleotide sequence: TGTGCCAGCAGCTTAGGGTATCGCAGATCCGACAGGGTTAACTATGGCTACACCTTC. Protein sequence: CASSLGYRRSDRVNYGYTF. The whole variable domain, remainder taken from reference TRBV11-2 and TRBJ1-2, is EAGVAQSPRYKIIEKRQSVAFWCNPISGHATLYWYQQILGQGPKLLIQFQNNGVVDDSQLPKDRFSAERLKGVDSTLKIQPAKLEDSAVYLCASSLGYRRSDRVNYGYTFGSGTRLTVV.

The V call is TRBV7-9, the J call TRBJ2-1, with 14 bases identical to TRBD2. This CDR3 has 16 amino acids. After removal of 5 bases from V and 9 bases from J, the junction contained 9 bases not matched to a gene. Germline V lookup: CDR1 SEHNR, CDR2 FQNEAQ (reference sequence). Written as DNA, the CDR3 is TGTGCCAGCAGCCTGAAGGGACTAGCGGGAGCGGTTGAGCAGTTCTTC. Residues: CASSLKGLAGAVEQFF.

The genes are TRBV9 and TRBJ2-1; 10 bases match TRBD2. Germline loops: CDR1 SGDLS, CDR2 YYNGEE. After removal of 3 bases from V and 3 bases from J, the junction contained 6 bases not matched to a gene. The CDR3 runs 16 residues. The CDR3, as DNA: TGTGCCAGCAGCGAACGGACTAGCGGATACTACAATGAGCAGTTCTTC. Its translation: CASSERTSGYYNEQFF. The whole variable domain, remainder taken from reference TRBV9 and TRBJ2-1, is DSGVTQTPKHLITATGQRVTLRCSPRSGDLSVYWYQQSLDQGLQFLIQYYNGEERAKGNILERFSAQQFPDLHSELNLSSLELGDSALYFCASSERTSGYYNEQFFGPGTRLTVL.

The rearrangement joins TRBV5-4 to TRBJ2-7; 7 bases match TRBD1. After removal of 4 bases from V and 2 bases from J, the junction contained 3 bases not matched to a gene. Looked up from germline, CDR1 is SGHNT and CDR2 is YYREEE (reference sequence). The CDR3 has 13 residues. CDR3 sequence (DNA): TGTGCCAGCAGCCGACAGGGAACCTACGAGCAGTACTTC. This codes for CASSRQGTYEQYF.

The rearrangement joins TRBV7-3 to TRBJ2-1; TRBD2 matches at 10 bases. V was clipped by 5 bases and J by 6 bases; unmatched bases: 7. The CDR3 runs to 15 residues. Per germline, CDR1 SGHTA and CDR2 FQGTGA. CDR3: CASSLSSGRGNEQFF. The CDR3, as DNA: TGTGCCAGCAGCCTTTCTAGCGGGAGAGGCAATGAGCAGTTCTTC.

This clone showed up just once. This chain links TRBV5-1 with TRBJ1-2, with D maybe TRBD1 (6 bases). Trimming removed 3 bases at V and 6 bases at J, with 12 bases between. CDR1 is SGHRS, CDR2 YFSETQ, per germline. The CDR3 has 13 residues. The DNA of the CDR3 is TGCGCCAGCAGCTACTCAAGACAGGATGGCTACACCTTC. Protein: CASSYSRQDGYTF.

This sequence joins TRBV19 and TRBJ1-5, with D possibly TRBD1 on 6 matching bases. The germline gives CDR1 LNHDA, CDR2 SQIVND (reference sequence). The CDR3 has 14 amino acids. The germline V and J ends were trimmed by 6 bases and 3 bases, with 12 bases remaining between them. CDR3 residues: CASRSTGNNQPQHF. The CDR3 coding sequence is TGTGCCAGTAGATCCACAGGGAACAATCAGCCCCAGCATTTT.

In the case of this clone: The sample has other DNA sequences that encode this CDR3 too. This rearrangement joins TRBV19 to TRBJ2-1, with TRBD2 identical over 8 bases. Trimming took 3 bases from V and 6 from J; bases not matched to a gene: 4. Germline-derived CDR1 and CDR2 are LNHDA and SQIVND (reference sequence). The CDR3 has 14 amino acids. The chain's CDR3 is CASSIGLAGNEQFF. CDR3 nucleotides: TGTGCCAGTAGTATTGGGCTAGCGGGCAATGAGCAGTTCTTC.